A single sample is the source of the 10 T cell receptor beta chains below, sequenced in a study of post-analysis software for immune sequencing data. Points from the study as a whole: Relative to controls, patients had about five TRBV segments at higher frequency, with TRBV5-6, TRBV5-1 and TRBV20-1 among these.

TCR beta cDNA libraries included unique molecular identifiers. From the PCR reads, TCRdb called clonotypes with MiXCR, one entry per CDR3 protein. There are roughly 570,000 distinct CDR3 sequences in the sample; about a third occur only once, and 5% to 6% lies in the top ten. These receptors have no identified antigens. Sequenced input: blood. These receptors all come from a girl aged 2 to 17 with multiple sclerosis.

In its sample, this clonotype was seen once. V and J are TRBV24-1 and TRBJ1-2, with 7 bases aligning to TRBD1. The CDR3 sequence is 14 residues long. Germline V lookup: CDR1 KGHDR, CDR2 SFDVKD. J was trimmed by 8 bases and V by 3 bases; bases with no gene match: 8. This CDR3 is CATSDGTANGGYTF. CDR3 nucleotide sequence: TGTGCCACCAGTGATGGGACAGCGAACGGCGGCTACACCTTC.

The table lists this clonotype with a few counts. The chain uses TRBV20-1 and TRBJ2-5, with 14 bases lining up with TRBD2. From germline, CDR1 is DFQATT and CDR2 SNEGSKA (reference sequence). CDR3 length equals 18 residues. Losses at the gene ends were 3 bases for V and 0 bases for J; bases not matched to a gene: 9. For the CDR3, the DNA is TGCAGTGCTAGCCCCGATGGGACTAGCGGGGGCTACCAAGAGACCCAGTACTTC. Its protein product is CSASPDGTSGGYQETQYF.

The CDR3 bases are TGTGCCAGCAGTTTATGGGACAACCAAGAGACCCAGTACTTC. This codes for CASSLWDNQETQYF. The V and J genes are TRBV12-3 or TRBV12-4 and TRBJ2-5; possible D gene TRBD1, 6 bases. CDR3 size: 14 residues. Trimming pared 2 bases from V and 0 bases from J, leaving 7 bases between.

The genes are TRBV6-1 and TRBJ2-1; D possibly matches TRBD1 or TRBD2 (5 bases each). The assigned J gene may be wrong: the sequence end matches TRBJ2-7 better. CDR1 is MNHNS, CDR2 SASEGT, per germline. This CDR3 is 16 amino acids long. The CDR3 DNA reads as TGTGCCAGCAGTGAAGCGCCAGGGAGCTCCTACGATGAGCAGTACTTC. This codes for CASSEAPGSSYDEQYF.

The chain combines TRBV6-1 with TRBJ2-5; 7 nucleotides line up with TRBD1. The V gene end was trimmed by 5 bases and the J gene end by 4 bases; junction bases not matched to a gene: 4. The CDR3 is 13 amino acids. Per the germline V gene, CDR1 is MNHNS and CDR2 is SASEGT. CDR3 in amino acids: CASSRQGVETQYF. DNA of the CDR3: TGTGCCAGCAGTCGACAGGGCGTAGAGACCCAGTACTTC.

The chain is built from TRBV2 and TRBJ2-3, with 7 positions matching TRBD1. The length of the CDR3 is 14 residues. V lost 7 bases and J lost 7; bases outside the gene matches: 11. Germline V gene lookup returns CDR1 SNHLY and CDR2 FYNNEI. The CDR3 DNA reads as TGTGCCAGCATTACACTCAAGGGACAGAATACGCAGTATTTT. It specifies CASITLKGQNTQYF. The whole variable domain, remainder taken from reference TRBV2 and TRBJ2-3, is EPEVTQTPSHQVTQMGQEVILRCVPISNHLYFYWYRQILGQKVEFLVSFYNNEISEKSEIFDDQFSVERPDGSNFTLKIRSTKLEDSAMYFCASITLKGQNTQYFGPGTRLTVL.

In the case of this clonotype: It may be a read error: a sequence one base away is much more abundant. The V gene is TRBV29-1, the J gene TRBJ2-5, with D perhaps given as TRBD1 or TRBD2 (5 bases each). The V end was cut by 4 bases, the J end by 11 bases, with 23 bases between. There are 14 residues in the CDR3. Per germline, CDR1 SQVTM and CDR2 ANQGSEA. In DNA form, the CDR3 reads TGCAGCGTTGTACCCCGGGACCAATCGGATGAGCAGTACTTC. Amino acid sequence: CSVVPRDQSDEQYF.

A few counts support this clonotype. V usage is TRBV7-9 and J usage is TRBJ2-5, with 15 bases lining up with TRBD2. This CDR3 has 16 residues. J gave up 5 bases and V 5 bases, and 6 bases lay outside the gene matches. The germline V gene has CDR1 SEHNR and CDR2 FQNEAQ (reference sequence). CDR3 loop: CASSPGLAGGVETQYF. DNA of the CDR3: TGTGCCAGCAGCCCGGGACTAGCGGGGGGCGTCGAGACCCAGTACTTC.

This clonotype has just a few counts. The chain's CDR3 is CSVGQRNQPQHF. CDR3 nucleotide sequence: TGCAGCGTTGGACAGCGCAATCAGCCCCAGCATTTT. The chain uses TRBV29-1 and TRBJ1-5; TRBD1 is a possible D gene (5 bases). Trimming took off 4 bases at V and 2 bases at J, with 6 bases between the two ends. CDR1 SQVTM and CDR2 ANQGSEA come from the germline V gene. This CDR3 has 12 amino acids.

A few counts support this clonotype. The V and J genes are TRBV20-1 and TRBJ1-1, with a possible D match to TRBD1 (5 bases). From germline, CDR1 is DFQATT and CDR2 SNEGSKA (reference sequence). The CDR3 loop spans 14 amino acids. The germline V and J ends were trimmed by 2 bases and 1 base, with 11 bases remaining between them. CDR3 protein: CSARSRQTNTEAFF. CDR3 DNA sequence: TGCAGTGCTAGATCGCGACAGACGAACACTGAAGCTTTCTTT.